The 9 T cell receptor beta chains below come from one sample, sequenced in a study of cytomegalovirus exposure and HLA in healthy donors. The study ran its PCR with 60 Vbeta and 13 Jbeta primers. Assay used: immunoSEQ multiplex PCR; TCRdb lists only in-frame clones, some missing. Here the sample spans approximately 100,000 clones, 79% being singletons. The material sequenced was PBMCs. These receptor sequences come from a female donor in good health and CMV-seropositive.

This clone showed up just once. J is TRBJ2-3 and V is TRBV4-2, with 11 bases matching TRBD2. Germline CDR1 and CDR2: LGHNA and YNFKEQ. V was clipped by 0 bases and J by 4 bases; unmatched bases: 3. The CDR3 contains 16 residues. The chain's CDR3 is CASSQEGTSGPDTQYF. The CDR3 region has the DNA TGTGCCAGCAGCCAAGAGGGGACTAGCGGTCCAGATACGCAGTATTTT.

The gene calls are TRBV18 and TRBJ1-1; D is unclear. The CDR3 runs to 16 residues. With 3 bases removed from V and 5 bases from J, the gap between germline ends came to 19 bases. Germline CDR1 is KGHSH and CDR2 is LQKENI. CDR3 sequence reads: CASSPPGLKGGTEAFF. The CDR3 DNA is TGTGCCAGCTCACCCCCGGGTCTTAAGGGAGGTACTGAAGCTTTCTTT. Combining the CDR3 with reference TRBV18 and TRBJ1-1 gives the whole variable domain NAGVMQNPRHLVRRRGQEARLRCSPMKGHSHVYWYRQLPEEGLKFMVYLQKENIIDESGMPKERFSAEFPKEGPSILRIQQVVRGDSAAYFCASSPPGLKGGTEAFFGQGTRLTVV.

The chain carries TRBV27 and TRBJ1-2; D is ambiguous. Looked up from germline, CDR1 is MNHEY and CDR2 is SMNVEV (reference sequence). The CDR3 length is 13 residues. V was trimmed by 3 bases and J by 5 bases, leaving 10 bases between them. CDR3 nucleotides: TGTGCCAGCAGTTTGAGTTCGGGATATGGCTACACCTTC. Translation: CASSLSSGYGYTF.

The chain uses TRBV4-3 and TRBJ2-6; D is perhaps TRBD1 (6 bases). The V end was cut by 0 bases, the J end by 2 bases, with 14 bases between. Germline CDR1 and CDR2: LGHNA and YSLEER. The CDR3 sequence is 18 residues long. For the CDR3, the DNA is TGCGCCAGCAGCCAAGATTTGGCGACAGGCCCTGGGGCCAACGTCCTGACTTTC. It specifies CASSQDLATGPGANVLTF.

The V gene is TRBV18, the J gene TRBJ1-4; D is uncertain. The V end lost 0 bases, the J end lost 7 bases, and 15 bases lay between the germline ends. This CDR3 contains 16 residues. CDR1 is KGHSH, CDR2 LQKENI, per germline. CDR3 region: CASSPPQPRIGEKLFF. The CDR3 coding sequence is TGTGCCAGCTCACCACCACAGCCCCGAATTGGTGAAAAACTGTTTTTT.

The rearrangement joins TRBV7-6 to TRBJ2-7; 8 nucleotides agree with TRBD2. Germline CDR1 reads SGHVS; CDR2 reads FNYEAQ. CDR3 length equals 12 residues. V lost 1 base to trimming and J lost 12 bases; unmatched junction nucleotides: 5. This chain's CDR3 is CASSLVGGAPYF. The CDR3 nucleotides are TGTGCCAGCAGCTTAGTCGGGGGGGCACCGTACTTC.

The V and J genes are TRBV29-1 and TRBJ1-5, with TRBD1 matching over 7 bases. The CDR3 covers 18 residues. CDR1 SQVTM and CDR2 ANQGSEA come from the germline V gene. Trimming removed 7 bases from V and 6 bases from J; junction bases left unmatched: 24. The CDR3 coding sequence is TGCAGCGGCACCCGGACGGACAGGAGGCGTTTTGGGGGTCAGCCCCAGCATTTT. Residues: CSGTRTDRRRFGGQPQHF.

The chain links TRBV2 to TRBJ2-2, with 7 bases aligning to TRBD1. There are 14 residues in the CDR3. Per germline, CDR1 SNHLY and CDR2 FYNNEI. The V and J ends lost 7 bases and 4 bases, in that order; junction bases with no gene match: 6. CDR3: CASMTTGSTGELFF. In DNA, the CDR3 is TGTGCCAGCATGACGACAGGGAGCACCGGGGAGCTGTTTTTT.

This clone showed up just once. V gene TRBV7-9 combines with J gene TRBJ1-6; unclear D gene. This CDR3 is built from 14 residues. Trimming cost V 8 bases and J 0 bases, with 8 bases left between them. Per the germline V gene, CDR1 is SEHNR and CDR2 is FQNEAQ (reference sequence). CDR3 loop: CASERDSYNSPLHF. The CDR3 DNA reads TGTGCCAGCGAGAGGGACTCCTATAATTCACCCCTCCACTTT. Looking up the rest from reference TRBV7-9 and TRBJ1-6 gives the full variable domain: DTGVSQNPRHKITKRGQNVTFRCDPISEHNRLYWYRQTLGQGPEFLTYFQNEAQLEKSRLLSDRFSAERPKGSFSTLEIQRTEQGDSAMYLCASERDSYNSPLHFGNGTRLTVT.